This T cell receptor beta chain was captured in a study of shared clonotypes between healthy human individuals. Clones were read by immunoSEQ multiplex PCR, and TCRdb kept only the in-frame ones, dropping some. The sample records about 980,000 clones, 70% to 85% being singletons. This CDR3 spans 15 amino acids. Germline loops: CDR1 MNHEY, CDR2 SVGAGI. After removal of 4 bases from V and 4 bases from J, the junction contained 5 bases not matched to a gene. The sequence came from a man younger than 35 in good health. This chain uses TRBV6-5 with TRBJ1-3; 9 bases are a match to TRBD1. The sample taken for sequencing was memory CD4+ T cells sorted from blood. As for subset: CD45RA-negative fraction. This chain's CDR3 is CASSSGQGVGNTIYF. CDR3 sequence (DNA): TGTGCCAGCAGTTCGGGACAGGGAGTAGGAAACACCATATATTTT.